This T cell receptor beta chain was observed in a study of tumor-infiltrating lymphocytes in localized non-small cell lung cancer. The wider study: Several tumor histologies, both smoking statuses, and some post-neoadjuvant chemotherapy samples were included. The study's findings and limits: Different pieces of the same tissue went to different assays, confounding technical variation with intratumor heterogeneity. IM1 and IM2 tumors showed no difference in T-cell fraction. Recurrence-free survival showed no association with tumor T-cell fraction.

With respect to this clone: The antigen remains undetermined.

Trimming removed 4 bases from V and 4 bases from J, with 14 bases in between. Germline CDR1 SGHKS, CDR2 YYEKEE (reference sequence). CDR3 size: 15 residues. This table comes from immunoSEQ multiplex PCR, and its TCRdb copy is limited to in-frame clones, with some not included. The table has around 15,000 clones, 69% seen once. Sequencing was carried out using lung tumor tissue. This clonotype was sampled from a human donor with non-small cell lung cancer. The rearrangement uses TRBV5-5 and TRBJ1-4; D possibly corresponds to TRBD1 (6 bases). The CDR3: CASSLYRAGNEKLFF. The CDR3, as DNA: TGTGCCAGCAGCCTCTACAGGGCCGGTAATGAAAAACTGTTTTTT.